This T cell receptor beta chain appears in the sequencing data of a study of shared clonotypes between healthy human individuals. Original analysis: ImmunoSEQ yielded junction-only sequences lacking quality scores, so filtering differed. The data were produced by immunoSEQ multiplex PCR, yet TCRdb's version contains in-frame clones alone and is incomplete. V and J calls and clone size are as listed in that table; D and trimming were resolved from the DNA. The data show approximately 1,500,000 clones, roughly 96% seen once. Notes on this clone: Antigen: not known. Other DNA sequences from this sample encode an identical CDR3 as well.

Germline V CDR1 and CDR2: KGHSH, LQKENI. The length of the CDR3 is 14 residues. Trimming pared 0 bases from V and 4 bases from J, leaving 7 bases between. Study-wide results and caveats: What naive subsets generally showed was a larger estimated richness than memory subsets showed.

Among the donors, all were Caucasian adults who lived in Nashville, Tennessee. The CD4+ fraction was divided into a CD45RA+ naive subset and a CD45RA-negative memory subset. Sequencing used naive CD4+ T cells sorted from blood. Specified subset: CD45RA+ positively selected. The source of this sequence is a young man in good health. The V and J genes are TRBV18 and TRBJ2-1, with D perhaps TRBD2 (6 bases). In nucleotides, the CDR3 is TGTGCCAGCTCACCACCAGGGACTTACAATGAGCAGTTCTTC. Amino acid sequence: CASSPPGTYNEQFF.